The TCR beta chain described here comes from a study of T cell responses to AZD1222 COVID-19 vaccine. This CDR3 has 16 amino acids. V lost 1 base, J lost 0 bases, and 10 bases lay in between. Germline V gene data show CDR1 as GTSNPN and CDR2 as SVGIG (reference sequence). Clones were read by immunoSEQ multiplex PCR, and TCRdb kept only the in-frame ones, dropping some. The table shows about 160,000 clones, with around 87% occurring only once. The TCR originated in an adult who received the AZD1222 COVID-19 vaccine. The sequences come from peripheral blood, collected 28 days after the second AZD1222 dose. The rearrangement joins TRBV30 to TRBJ2-6, with D unresolved. The CDR3 DNA sequence: TGTGCCTGGAGTGCGGTCAGGAGCTCTGGGGCCAACGTCCTGACTTTC. The encoded protein is CAWSAVRSSGANVLTF.